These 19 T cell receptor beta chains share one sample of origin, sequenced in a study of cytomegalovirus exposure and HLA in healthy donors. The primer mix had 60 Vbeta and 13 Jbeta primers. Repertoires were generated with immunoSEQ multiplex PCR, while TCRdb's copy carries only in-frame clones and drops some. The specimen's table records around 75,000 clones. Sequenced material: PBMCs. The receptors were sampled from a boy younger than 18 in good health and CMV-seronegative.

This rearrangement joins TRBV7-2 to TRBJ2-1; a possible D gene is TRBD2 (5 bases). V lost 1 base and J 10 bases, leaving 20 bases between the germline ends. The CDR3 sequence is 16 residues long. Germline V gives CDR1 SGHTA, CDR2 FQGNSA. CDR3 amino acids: CASSLERALAGWEQFF. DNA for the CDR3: TGTGCCAGCAGCTTAGAGAGGGCGCTAGCAGGATGGGAGCAGTTCTTC.

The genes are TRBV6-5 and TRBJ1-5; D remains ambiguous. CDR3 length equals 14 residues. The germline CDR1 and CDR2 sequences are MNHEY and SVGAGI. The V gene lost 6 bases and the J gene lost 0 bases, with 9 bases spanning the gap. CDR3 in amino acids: CASSREISNQPQHF. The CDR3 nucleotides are TGTGCCAGCAGCCGGGAAATTAGCAATCAGCCCCAGCATTTT.

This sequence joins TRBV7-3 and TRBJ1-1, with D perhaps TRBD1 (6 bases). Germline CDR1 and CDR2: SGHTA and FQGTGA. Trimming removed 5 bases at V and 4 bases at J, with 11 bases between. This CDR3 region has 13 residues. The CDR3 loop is CASSVQGSTEAFF. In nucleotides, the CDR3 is TGTGCCAGCAGCGTCCAGGGGAGCACTGAAGCTTTCTTT.

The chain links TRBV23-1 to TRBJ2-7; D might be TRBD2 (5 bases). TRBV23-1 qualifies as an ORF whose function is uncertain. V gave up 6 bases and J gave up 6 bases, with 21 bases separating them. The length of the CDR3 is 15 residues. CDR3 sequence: CASRSGGPAGIEQYF. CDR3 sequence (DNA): TGCGCCAGCAGATCAGGCGGCCCGGCCGGGATCGAGCAGTACTTC.

The CDR3 sequence is CASSQETGGYEFF. CDR3 in DNA: TGCGCCAGCAGCCAAGAGACAGGAGGTTACGAATTCTTC. The rearrangement uses TRBV4-1 and TRBJ2-1; possible D gene TRBD1, 6 bases. Germline assignment: CDR1 MGHRA and CDR2 YSYEKL. With 0 bases removed from V and 16 bases from J, the gap between germline ends came to 16 bases. This CDR3 is built from 13 residues.

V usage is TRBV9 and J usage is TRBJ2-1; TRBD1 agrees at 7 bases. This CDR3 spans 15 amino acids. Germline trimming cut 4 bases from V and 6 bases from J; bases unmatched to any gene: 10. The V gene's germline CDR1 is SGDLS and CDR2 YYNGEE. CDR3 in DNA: TGTGCCAGCAGCTCTCGAGCCCGGGACAGCAATGAGCAGTTCTTC. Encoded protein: CASSSRARDSNEQFF.

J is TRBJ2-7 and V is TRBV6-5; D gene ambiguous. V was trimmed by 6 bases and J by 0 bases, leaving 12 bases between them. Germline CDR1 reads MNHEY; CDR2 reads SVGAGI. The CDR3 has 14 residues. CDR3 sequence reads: CASRLISSSYEQYF. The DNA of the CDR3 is TGTGCCAGCAGACTGATTAGTAGCTCCTACGAGCAGTACTTC.

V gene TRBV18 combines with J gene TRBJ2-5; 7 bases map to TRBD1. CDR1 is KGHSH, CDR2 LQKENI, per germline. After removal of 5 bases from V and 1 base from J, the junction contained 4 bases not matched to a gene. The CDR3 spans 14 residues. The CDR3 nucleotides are TGTGCCAGCTCAACGACAGGGATCCAAGAGACCCAGTACTTC. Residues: CASSTTGIQETQYF.

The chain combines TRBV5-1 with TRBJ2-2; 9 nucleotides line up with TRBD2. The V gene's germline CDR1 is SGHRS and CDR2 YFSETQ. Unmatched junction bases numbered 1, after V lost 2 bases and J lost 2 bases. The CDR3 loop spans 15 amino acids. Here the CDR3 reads CASSFSGGNTGELFF. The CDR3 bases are TGCGCCAGCAGCTTTAGCGGGGGAAACACCGGGGAGCTGTTTTTT.

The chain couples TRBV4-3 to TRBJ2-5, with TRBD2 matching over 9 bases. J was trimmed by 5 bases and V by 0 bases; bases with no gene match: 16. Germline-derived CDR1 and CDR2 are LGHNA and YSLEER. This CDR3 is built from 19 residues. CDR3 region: CASSQDLGAAGGPRETQYF. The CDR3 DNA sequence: TGCGCCAGCAGCCAAGACCTGGGGGCGGCGGGAGGGCCGAGGGAGACCCAGTACTTC.

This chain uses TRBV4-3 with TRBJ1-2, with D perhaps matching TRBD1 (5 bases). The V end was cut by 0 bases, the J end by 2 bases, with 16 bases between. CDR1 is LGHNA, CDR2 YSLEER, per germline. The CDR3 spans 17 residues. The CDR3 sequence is CASSQDQGGGANYGYTF. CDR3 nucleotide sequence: TGCGCCAGCAGCCAAGATCAGGGCGGCGGGGCCAACTATGGCTACACCTTC.

This chain's CDR3 is CASRLSAGVPYEQYF. The CDR3 DNA is TGTGCCAGCAGACTATCGGCGGGAGTACCCTACGAGCAGTACTTC. The rearrangement links TRBV2 to TRBJ2-7; TRBD2 agrees at 7 bases. With V trimmed by 6 bases and J by 2 bases, 10 bases remained unmatched. Germline CDR1 SNHLY, CDR2 FYNNEI. The CDR3 contains 15 residues.

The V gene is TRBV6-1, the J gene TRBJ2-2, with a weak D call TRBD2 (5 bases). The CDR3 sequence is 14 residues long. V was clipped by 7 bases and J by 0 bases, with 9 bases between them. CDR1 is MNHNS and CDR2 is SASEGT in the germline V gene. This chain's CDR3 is CASTADPNTGELFF. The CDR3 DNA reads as TGTGCCAGCACAGCGGACCCGAACACCGGGGAGCTGTTTTTT.

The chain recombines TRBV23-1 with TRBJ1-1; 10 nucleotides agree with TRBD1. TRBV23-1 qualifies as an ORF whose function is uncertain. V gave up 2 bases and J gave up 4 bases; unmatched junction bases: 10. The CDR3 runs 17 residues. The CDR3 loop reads CASSQLTTGGRRTEAFF. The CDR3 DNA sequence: TGCGCCAGCAGTCAACTGACGACAGGGGGCAGGCGCACTGAAGCTTTCTTT.

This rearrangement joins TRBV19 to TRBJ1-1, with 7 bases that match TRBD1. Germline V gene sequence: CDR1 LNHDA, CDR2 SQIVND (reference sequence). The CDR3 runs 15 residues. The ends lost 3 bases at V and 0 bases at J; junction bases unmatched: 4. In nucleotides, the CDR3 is TGTGCCAGTAGTATGGGACAGACACTGAACACTGAAGCTTTCTTT. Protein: CASSMGQTLNTEAFF.

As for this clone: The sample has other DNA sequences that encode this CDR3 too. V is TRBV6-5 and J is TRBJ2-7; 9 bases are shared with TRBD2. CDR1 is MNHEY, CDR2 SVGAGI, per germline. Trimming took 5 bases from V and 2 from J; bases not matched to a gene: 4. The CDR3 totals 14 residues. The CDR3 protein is CASSPTSGPYEQYF. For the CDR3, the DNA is TGTGCCAGCAGTCCGACTAGCGGTCCCTACGAGCAGTACTTC.

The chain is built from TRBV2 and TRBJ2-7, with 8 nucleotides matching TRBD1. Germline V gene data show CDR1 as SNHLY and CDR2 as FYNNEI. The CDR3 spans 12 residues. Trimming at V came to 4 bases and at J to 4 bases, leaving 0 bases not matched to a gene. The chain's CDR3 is CASSGQGYEQYF. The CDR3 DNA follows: TGTGCCAGCAGTGGACAGGGGTACGAGCAGTACTTC.

As DNA, the CDR3 is TGCGCCAGCAGCCAAACTAGCGGGAGGGATTACGCCTACGAGCAGTACTTC. Protein product: CASSQTSGRDYAYEQYF. The chain employs TRBV4-1 and TRBJ2-7, with TRBD2 matching over 13 bases. The CDR3 is 17 residues long. The V and J ends lost 2 bases and 2 bases, in that order; junction bases with no gene match: 6. CDR1 MGHRA and CDR2 YSYEKL come from the germline V gene.

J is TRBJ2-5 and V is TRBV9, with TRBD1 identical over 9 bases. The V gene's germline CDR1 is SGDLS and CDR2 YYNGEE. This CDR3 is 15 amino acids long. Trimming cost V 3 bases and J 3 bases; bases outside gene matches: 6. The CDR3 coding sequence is TGTGCCAGCAGCGCCGCCGGGACAGGGAAAGAGACCCAGTACTTC. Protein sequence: CASSAAGTGKETQYF.